The 18 T cell receptor beta chains presented below share a single source sample, sequenced in a study of T cell responses to AZD1222 COVID-19 vaccine. Assay: immunoSEQ multiplex PCR; the TCRdb copy retains only in-frame clones and omits some. This table holds more than 150,000 clones, approximately 90% found once. This specimen consisted of peripheral blood, obtained on day 0 of AZD1222 vaccination. All receptors come from an adult in good health.

This clone showed up just a few times. This chain connects TRBV11-2 to TRBJ2-7; D remains unclear. Germline V gene sequence: CDR1 SGHAT, CDR2 FQNNGV. V was trimmed by 0 bases and J by 5 bases, leaving 8 bases between them. This CDR3 region has 13 residues. The CDR3 here is CASSLDLSNEQYF. The CDR3, as DNA: TGTGCCAGCAGCTTAGATCTCTCTAACGAGCAGTACTTC.

The gene calls are TRBV28 and TRBJ1-4, with a tentative D call TRBD1 (6 bases). The V gene lost 3 bases and the J gene lost 0 bases, with 11 bases spanning the gap. This CDR3 is 16 amino acids long. Germline CDR1 MDHEN, CDR2 SYDVKM. DNA for the CDR3: TGTGCCAGCAGTTTTGGACAGACTGCAACTAATGAAAAACTGTTTTTT. Translation gives CASSFGQTATNEKLFF.

The CDR3 protein is CASSSLQAGAGELFF. The CDR3 DNA reads TGTGCCAGCAGCTCCCTGCAAGCGGGAGCCGGGGAGCTGTTTTTT. The J gene is TRBJ2-2, the V gene TRBV7-2; 8 nucleotides align to TRBD2. The germline V gene encodes CDR1 SGHTA and CDR2 FQGNSA. The CDR3 length is 15 residues. Trimming cost V 4 bases and J 6 bases; bases outside gene matches: 7.

The gene calls are TRBV21-1 and TRBJ2-4. TRBV21-1 represents a pseudogene. The CDR3 runs 13 residues. The CDR3 DNA follows: TGTGCCAGCATCGTCGACAGGCGGGGCATTCAGTACTTC. As protein: CASIVDRRGIQYF.

The V call is TRBV3-1 (or the pseudogene TRBV3-2), the J call TRBJ1-6; TRBD1 is a possible D gene (5 bases). CDR3 length equals 15 residues. The germline gives CDR1 LGHDT, CDR2 YNNKEL (reference sequence). V shed 0 bases and J shed 10 bases, with 13 bases lying between them. The CDR3 loop is CASSQERRVRSPLHF. The CDR3, as DNA: TGTGCCAGCAGCCAAGAACGCAGGGTTCGCTCACCCCTCCACTTT.

CDR3: CASSSRTTSGANEQFF. DNA for the CDR3: TGTGCCAGCAGCTCACGTACGACTAGCGGGGCAAATGAGCAGTTCTTC. The J gene is TRBJ2-1, the V gene TRBV11-2; 11 bases match TRBD2. V shed 4 bases, J shed 7 bases, and the junction held 9 bases outside the gene matches. This CDR3 is 16 amino acids long. Germline lookup yields CDR1 SGHAT and CDR2 FQNNGV.

This clone has just a few counts. The rearrangement joins TRBV5-1 to TRBJ2-2; D is uncertain. V lost 5 bases and J lost 2, with 13 bases in between. This CDR3 has 15 residues. Germline V gene lookup returns CDR1 SGHRS and CDR2 YFSETQ. The CDR3 DNA follows: TGCGCCAGCAGTTCTGACGGACGTAACACCGGGGAGCTGTTTTTT. It encodes CASSSDGRNTGELFF.

The CDR3 region has the DNA TGTGCCAGCAGTGCTTGGACCACCAGCTCCTACAATGAGCAGTTCTTC. It specifies CASSAWTTSSYNEQFF. The V gene is TRBV6-1, the J gene TRBJ2-1; D remains unclear. Germline V lookup: CDR1 MNHNS, CDR2 SASEGT. V gave up 4 bases and J gave up 0 bases, with 13 bases separating them. This CDR3 has 16 amino acids.

The V gene is TRBV5-1, the J gene TRBJ2-7, with D possibly matching TRBD1 (6 bases). Deletions cut 4 bases from V and 3 bases from J, with 14 bases between. CDR3 size: 14 residues. Germline V lookup: CDR1 SGHRS, CDR2 YFSETQ. This chain's CDR3 is CASSGTGTNYEQYF. CDR3 nucleotide sequence: TGCGCCAGCAGCGGAACCGGGACAAACTACGAGCAGTACTTC.

The rearrangement links TRBV5-1 to TRBJ2-1; unclear D gene. The germline V and J ends were trimmed by 6 bases and 5 bases, with 12 bases remaining between them. Looked up from germline, CDR1 is SGHRS and CDR2 is YFSETQ. CDR3 size: 13 residues. This chain's CDR3 is CASIFPLHNEQFF. In DNA form, the CDR3 reads TGCGCCAGCATTTTCCCGCTTCACAATGAGCAGTTCTTC.

This clone was recorded once. The chain has TRBV27 and TRBJ2-2; D unclear. Per the germline V gene, CDR1 is MNHEY and CDR2 is SMNVEV (reference sequence). The ends were cut back, 6 bases at V and 6 bases at J, with 14 bases in the middle. The CDR3 runs 14 residues. The CDR3 loop reads CASRLARQAGELFF. The CDR3 DNA sequence: TGTGCCAGCAGACTTGCTAGGCAGGCCGGGGAGCTGTTTTTT.

The chain has TRBV6-5 and TRBJ2-1; D unclear. The CDR3 is 13 amino acids. Germline V lookup: CDR1 MNHEY, CDR2 SVGAGI. The V gene lost 0 bases and the J gene lost 4 bases, with 4 bases spanning the gap. CDR3 bases: TGTGCCAGCAGTTACTCGGAGTACAATGAGCAGTTCTTC. Protein product: CASSYSEYNEQFF.

Note on this clone: Distinct nucleotide sequences in the sample also encode this CDR3. The CDR3 sequence: CASSYGGAGQPQHF. The CDR3 DNA reads as TGTGCCAGCAGTTACGGCGGGGCTGGTCAGCCCCAGCATTTT. The rearrangement uses TRBV6-2 or TRBV6-3 and TRBJ1-5, with D possibly matching TRBD1 (5 bases). CDR1 MNHEY and CDR2 SVGEGT come from the germline V gene. The ends were cut back, 2 bases at V and 6 bases at J, with 11 bases in the middle. This CDR3 is 14 amino acids long.

The V and J genes are TRBV30 and TRBJ1-3; D ambiguous. Between the trimmed V and J ends, which lost 0 bases and 12 bases, there was a span of 12 bases. The germline gives CDR1 GTSNPN, CDR2 SVGIG (reference sequence). The CDR3 is made up of 12 amino acids. The CDR3 DNA reads TGTGCCTGGAGTGTTAGTGTTATCGGCATATATTTT. As protein: CAWSVSVIGIYF.

This chain uses TRBV1 with TRBJ2-3; no check of the table's D call, TRBD2, against the DNA was made. TRBV1 represents a pseudogene. CDR3 length: 17 residues. CDR3 DNA sequence: TGCACCAGCAGCCAACTAGCGGGGGGGCGGGACACAGATACGCAGTATTTT. Protein: CTSSQLAGGRDTDTQYF.

The rearrangement joins TRBV28 to TRBJ1-5, with 8 bases matching TRBD1. Germline assignment: CDR1 MDHEN and CDR2 SYDVKM. The CDR3 is 16 amino acids. Germline trimming cut 3 bases from V and 4 bases from J; bases unmatched to any gene: 8. CDR3 protein: CASSFSTGVWNQPQHF. The CDR3 DNA reads TGTGCCAGCAGTTTCTCGACAGGGGTTTGGAATCAGCCCCAGCATTTT.

The chain uses TRBV5-4 and TRBJ2-1; 7 positions match TRBD2. This CDR3 is built from 14 residues. Germline CDR1 reads SGHNT; CDR2 reads YYREEE (reference sequence). Trimming cost V 1 base and J 6 bases; bases outside gene matches: 4. The CDR3 bases are TGTGCCAGCAGCTTGTTCCTAGCGGCCAATGAGCAGTTCTTC. Residues: CASSLFLAANEQFF.

J is TRBJ1-1 and V is TRBV6-1; D might be TRBD1 (5 bases). V was shortened by 0 bases and J by 4 bases, with 9 bases between the two germline ends. Germline V gene sequence: CDR1 MNHNS, CDR2 SASEGT. The CDR3 spans 14 residues. The CDR3 here is CASSEARRGTEAFF. CDR3 coding DNA: TGTGCCAGCAGTGAAGCACGAAGGGGCACTGAAGCTTTCTTT.